The TCR beta chain described here comes from a study of molecular identifiers for immune sequencing clone quantification. Germline CDR1 reads MNHEY; CDR2 reads SMNVEV (reference sequence). The V and J ends lost 5 bases and 4 bases respectively, with 23 bases between them. This CDR3 region has 17 residues. Study-level points and caveats: Identical TCR molecules that share a barcode could lead to an underestimation of highly expanded clone sizes. Effector cells had over 98% of their molecules in clones above 20 RNA copies, while naive cells had under 1%.

Sorted cells numbering roughly 18,000 to 1,100,000, with 10%, 30% or 50% RNA, yielded the naive CD8 libraries. On this clonotype itself: Its specificity is not known. One base away lies a much larger clone, so this may be a sequencing read error.

Bulk TCR library preparation followed previously described methods with listed TCR primers. One entry per CDR3 protein results from TCRdb running MiXCR on the PCR reads. Of over 600,000 distinct CDR3 sequences listed, approximately 20% are singletons. The source of this sequence is a human donor in good health. Some libraries in this study had Jurkat cell RNA spiked in. Sequenced input: naive CD8+ T cells from blood, with Jurkat cell RNA spiked in. The sample's subset: FACS-sorted CD8+CD4-CCR7+CD45RA+ naive T cells. The J gene is TRBJ2-5, the V gene TRBV27; maybe TRBD2 (6 bases). CDR3 sequence reads: CASSPTRLSGGAETQYF. The CDR3, as DNA: TGTGCCAGCAGTCCTACCAGACTTAGCGGCGGGGCAGAGACCCAGTACTTC.